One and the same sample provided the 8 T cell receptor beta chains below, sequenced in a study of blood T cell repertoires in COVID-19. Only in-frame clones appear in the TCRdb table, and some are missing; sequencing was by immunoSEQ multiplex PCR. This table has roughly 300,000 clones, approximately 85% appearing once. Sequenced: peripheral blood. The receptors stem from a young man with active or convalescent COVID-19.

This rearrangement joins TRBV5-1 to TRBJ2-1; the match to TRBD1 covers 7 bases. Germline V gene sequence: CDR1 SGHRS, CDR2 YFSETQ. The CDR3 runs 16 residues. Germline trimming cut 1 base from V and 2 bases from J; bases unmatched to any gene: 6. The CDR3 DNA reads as TGCGCCAGCAGCTTGTTCTCGACAGGGACCTACAATGAGCAGTTCTTC. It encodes CASSLFSTGTYNEQFF.

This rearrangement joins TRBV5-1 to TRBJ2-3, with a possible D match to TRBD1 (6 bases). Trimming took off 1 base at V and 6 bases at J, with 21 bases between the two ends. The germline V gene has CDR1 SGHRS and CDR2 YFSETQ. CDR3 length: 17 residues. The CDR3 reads CASSLRSDSLRMDTQYF. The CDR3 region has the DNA TGCGCCAGCAGCTTGCGGTCGGACAGCCTCCGGATGGATACGCAGTATTTT. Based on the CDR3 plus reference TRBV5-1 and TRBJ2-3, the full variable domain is KAGVTQTPRYLIKTRGQQVTLSCSPISGHRSVSWYQQTPGQGLQFLFEYFSETQRNKGNFPGRFSGRQFSNSRSEMNVSTLELGDSALYLCASSLRSDSLRMDTQYFGPGTRLTVL.

CDR3 amino acids: CASSLGGGGTGELFF. The CDR3 DNA reads TGTGCCAGCAGCTTAGGGGGCGGTGGCACCGGGGAGCTGTTTTTT. The V gene is TRBV7-9, the J gene TRBJ2-2, with TRBD1 as a possible D gene (5 bases). V lost 1 base and J 4 bases, leaving 10 bases between the germline ends. This CDR3 has 15 amino acids. From germline, CDR1 is SEHNR and CDR2 FQNEAQ (reference sequence).

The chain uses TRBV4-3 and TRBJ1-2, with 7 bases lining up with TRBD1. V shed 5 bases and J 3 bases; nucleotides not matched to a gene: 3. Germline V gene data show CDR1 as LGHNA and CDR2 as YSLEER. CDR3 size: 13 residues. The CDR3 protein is CASSRGTDYGYTF. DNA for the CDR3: TGCGCCAGCAGCAGGGGGACAGACTATGGCTACACCTTC.

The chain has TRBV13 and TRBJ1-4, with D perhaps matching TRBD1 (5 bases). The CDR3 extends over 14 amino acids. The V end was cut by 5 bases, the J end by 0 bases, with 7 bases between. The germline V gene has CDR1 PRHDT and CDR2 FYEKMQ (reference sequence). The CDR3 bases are TGTGCCAGCAGCCGACAGTCAACTAATGAAAAACTGTTTTTT. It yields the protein CASSRQSTNEKLFF.

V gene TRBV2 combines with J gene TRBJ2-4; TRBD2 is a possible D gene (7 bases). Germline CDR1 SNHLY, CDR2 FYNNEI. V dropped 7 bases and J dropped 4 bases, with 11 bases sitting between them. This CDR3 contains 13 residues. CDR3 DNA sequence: TGTGCCAGCAAAGGGGGGGAGAAAAACATTCAGTACTTC. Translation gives CASKGGEKNIQYF. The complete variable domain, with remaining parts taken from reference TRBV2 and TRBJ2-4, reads EPEVTQTPSHQVTQMGQEVILRCVPISNHLYFYWYRQILGQKVEFLVSFYNNEISEKSEIFDDQFSVERPDGSNFTLKIRSTKLEDSAMYFCASKGGEKNIQYFGAGTRLSVL.

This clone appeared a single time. The CDR3: CAISGPGQDEAFF. The CDR3 DNA sequence: TGTGCCATCTCGGGACCCGGACAGGATGAAGCTTTCTTT. V and J are TRBV10-3 and TRBJ1-1; 7 bases fit TRBD1. Germline CDR1 ENHRY, CDR2 SYGVKD. The junction had 10 bases not matched to a gene; V was cut back by 8 bases and J by 7 bases. This CDR3 is 13 amino acids long.

The CDR3 sequence: CASSFADSSYEQYF. CDR3 nucleotide sequence: TGTGCCAGCAGCTTTGCTGACAGCTCCTACGAGCAGTACTTC. The gene calls are TRBV11-2 and TRBJ2-7, with D possibly being TRBD1 (5 bases). V was pared by 3 bases and J by 0 bases, with 9 bases between. The germline V gene encodes CDR1 SGHAT and CDR2 FQNNGV. The CDR3 contains 14 residues. The full variable domain, completed using reference TRBV11-2 and TRBJ2-7, is EAGVAQSPRYKIIEKRQSVAFWCNPISGHATLYWYQQILGQGPKLLIQFQNNGVVDDSQLPKDRFSAERLKGVDSTLKIQPAKLEDSAVYLCASSFADSSYEQYFGPGTRLTVT.